The T cell receptor beta chain described here comes from a study of blood T cells in healthy people across ages. A second PCR of roughly 7 to 11 cycles used a sample-barcoded 5' primer and a J-beta primer mix. One entry per CDR3 protein results from TCRdb running MiXCR on the 5' RACE reads. The data show some 370,000 distinct CDR3 sequences, with approximately 52% seen just once and about 54% held by the top ten. The germline CDR1 and CDR2 sequences are SQVTM and ANQGSEA. The ends were cut back, 4 bases at V and 0 bases at J, with 13 bases in the middle. The CDR3 covers 15 residues. Every donor provided around 10 milliliters of peripheral blood.

V gene TRBV29-1 combines with J gene TRBJ2-4; no clear D gene. This clonotype was sampled from a man in his fifties or sixties in good health. Specimen: blood. CDR3 amino acids: CSVVGEPLAKNIQYF. The DNA for the CDR3 is TGCAGCGTTGTAGGAGAACCCCTAGCCAAAAACATTCAGTACTTC.